The clone carrying this T cell receptor (beta chain) was observed once. Treatment reported: oral pan-JAK inhibitor, 5-10 mg twice daily. The CDR3 sequence is 15 residues long. Unmatched junction bases numbered 11, after V lost 7 bases and J lost 4 bases. The germline CDR1 and CDR2 sequences are ENHRY and SYGVKD. Extracted RNA was reverse transcribed, and the resulting cDNA served as sequencing template. Profiling relied on immunoSEQ multiplex PCR, and the TCRdb table lists in-frame clones only, not all of them. Of 190,000 or so clones in the sample, over 45% were seen once. This sample was included in a study of CD8+ T cells in alopecia areata.

The TCR was taken from a human donor with alopecia areata. Sequencing used CD4+ T cells sorted from blood, obtained at week 24, from a patient treated with tofacitinib. This rearrangement joins TRBV10-3 to TRBJ2-5, with 8 bases that match TRBD2. The CDR3 nucleotides read TGTGCCATCAAGCGGGGGCCGGGTGGAGGAGAGACCCAGTACTTC. Translation gives CAIKRGPGGGETQYF.